This T cell receptor beta chain was recovered during a study of cytomegalovirus exposure and HLA in healthy donors (dated by TCRdb to between 2016 and 2019). For the wider study: An earlier analysis of roughly 570 of the donors reported 276 Gb of sequence data and 95 million to 120 million unique TCR beta sequences obtained from about 180 million T cells. About 320 gigabases of sequencing data and approximately 84 million unique TCR sequences were included in an early release covering about 600 HLA-typed donors. Among the roughly 400 genotyped donors, about 83% belonged to the genetic ancestry cluster associated with self-reported Caucasian donors. The study aimed to test whether signatures of past pathogen exposure could be identified by cataloging public T cell receptors. The study profiled the T cell repertoires of under 850 subjects by immunosequencing and related them to cytomegalovirus serostatus. Besides the first cohort of about 730 subjects, a separate validation cohort made up of 120 different subjects was used. To predict cytomegalovirus infection status, the study brought together high-throughput TCR immunosequencing, statistical association of individual TCRs with disease status, and machine learning. In a later analysis, previously published TCR beta repertoires from 666 donors were re-analyzed and high-resolution HLA genotyping was added so that TCR occurrence patterns could be studied. Rather than using new phenotypic data, the later analysis identified candidate immune exposures from TCR beta sequences and from how often those sequences occurred across donors. In an earlier analysis of around 540 of the donors, high-throughput TCR beta sequencing was used to judge whether each TCR beta V gene segment behaved as functional or pseudogenic. Donor age, sex, ethnicity and CMV serostatus were collected together with the repertoire data. A later genetic analysis used genome-wide SNP genotypes for about 60% of the roughly 700 donors, treating that subset as a discovery cohort. Every repertoire in the discovery cohort had been generated on one and the same sequencing platform. HLA typing included class I and class II loci at four-digit resolution. Typing coverage varied by locus: roughly 629-640 donors for A, B, C, DRB1 and DQB1; around 560 for DQA1; approximately 570 for DPA1; roughly 450 for DPB1. Roughly 5 DR-DQ haplotypes were handled as single units for association and clustering, since linkage in the cohort was strong. On average, around 240,000 unique TCR beta nucleotide sequences were sequenced per donor among roughly 430 genotyped donors of the cohort, with roughly 18% of those sequences being non-productive.

The cohort consisted of 666 healthy bone marrow donors. At the time of sampling, all cohort members were nominally healthy, though unrecorded immune exposures were likely present. The donor was CMV seropositive and was included in the group of 250 to 350 seropositive cohort members. A peripheral blood sample was collected from each donor, and TCR beta sequencing was performed on peripheral blood mononuclear cells. The Qiagen DNeasy Blood Extraction Kit was used to extract genomic DNA from the blood cell samples. Between the V and J ends, shortened by 7 bases and 5 bases respectively, the junction contains 8 bases. The CDR3 numbers 12 residues from cysteine through phenylalanine. The read is trimmed to its CDR3 DNA, 36 bases read in frame from base 1. The germline V gene (reference sequence) provides CDR1 LNHDA and CDR2 SQIVND. Library method: the immunoSEQ multiplex PCR assay. A mixture of 60 forward primers for TCR Vbeta segments and 13 reverse primers for TCR Jbeta segments was used in the multiplex PCR. A multiplex PCR assay on genomic DNA amplified the CDR3 region of rearranged TCR beta genes. On the Illumina HiSeq System, the amplified TCR beta libraries were sequenced as 87-base-pair reads. The study's own analysis went as follows. Across the roughly 700 repertoires, a later analysis counted 80 million or so unique TCR beta chains, roughly 11 million of which were shared by at least two donors. Raw reads were error-corrected and collapsed into unique sequences with a nearest-neighbor algorithm that merged closely related sequences to remove PCR and sequencing errors. Alignment of CDR3 sequences to IMGT reference sequences was used to assign V, D and J gene segments. Each retained sequence needed at least a six-nucleotide match to both a V gene segment and a J gene segment. A rearrangement was called productive if the CDR3 had no stop codons and remained in frame with V and J, and every other rearrangement was called non-productive. Following IMGT convention, CDR3 was defined as the stretch from the second conserved V-encoded cysteine up to the conserved J-encoded phenylalanine. Sequences without an unambiguous match to a single V gene segment were excluded from the earlier analysis of a few hundred of the donors. In an earlier analysis of several hundred of the donors, a V segment was called functional when productive rearrangements were above 56.7%, and segregating when the standard deviation between donors exceeded 5%. A statistical classification framework was built to diagnose cytomegalovirus status from the catalog of TCR beta chain sequences. In a later analysis, V and J genes were assigned by comparing TCR nucleotide sequences against IMGT/GENE-DB human TR gene sequences. In a later analysis, CDR3 sequences and most-parsimonious VDJ recombination scenarios were assigned using the TCRdist pipeline. A later analysis defined each TCR beta chain by its CDR3 amino acid sequence plus V-gene family, and excluded reads lacking a unique V-gene family. In a later analysis, around 600 highly shared, low-generation-probability nucleotide sequences were removed to address suspected cross-contamination and a sequencing artifact. A later analysis calculated a clonal expansion index for each public chain from normalized within-repertoire ranks of inferred template counts. In a later analysis, generation probabilities were computed with a VDJ recombination model fitted to out-of-frame rearrangements, and the resulting probabilities were checked against IGoR. Hypergeometric tests were used in a later analysis to score TCR-TCR, TCR-HLA and TCR-CMV co-occurrence, with a repertoire-size bias correction applied to the TCR pairs. A later analysis estimated false discovery rates by permuting HLA or CMV assignments 20 times. In a later analysis, co-occurring TCRs were grouped using DBSCAN, with TCRdist sequence similarity added in when clustering inside HLA-allele-positive subsets. For co-occurrence clustering, repertoires with fewer than 30,000 or more than 120,000 public chains were excluded, along with 4 to 6 repertoires with anomalous nucleotide sharing. Not all clones reach the TCRdb copy of this immuneACCESS table, which keeps in-frame sequences only. Checked studies attribute under half of the gap to unresolved V genes and leave the rest unexplained. V, J and clone size are those of that table, while D and trimming were read from the DNA. For this sample there are some 90,000 clones; 65% to 90% appear just once. The ten largest clones capture approximately 4% of the sample.

Results the study describes overall, beyond this receptor: A further reported finding was that TCR beta sequences accurately predicted the HLA-A and HLA-B alleles for most subjects in the first cohort. For the cohort, immune exposure information was limited to CMV serostatus. In this cohort, only TCR beta chains were sequenced, and detectable features were limited by the absence of alpha or paired-chain data. According to a later analysis, parvovirus B19, influenza, CMV and Epstein-Barr virus appeared linked to several top co-occurrence clusters. A cluster of highly shared sequence variants was judged likely to represent a technical artifact of the sequencing pipeline. In a later analysis, more than 15,000 TCR beta sequences were associated with specific HLA alleles at a false discovery rate of 0.05. Because the 87-base-pair reads could not distinguish some IMGT-functional V segments, including TRBV6-2 and TRBV6-3, those segments were excluded. In a later genetic analysis, a missense DCLRE1C variant was associated with V-gene and J-gene trimming of TCR beta chains, and the association was replicated in an independent cohort. Over 15 rarely observed V segments, including chromosome 9 orphons, were excluded from the earlier analysis of some 590 of the donors because counts were too low. While some public TCRs were present in many individuals, most TCR sequences turned up only very rarely across donors. According to the authors, the approach could potentially be generalized to other disease states and immunological phenotypes. In a later genetic analysis, fewer N-insertions in productive TCRs were reported among donors in an Asian-associated ancestry cluster than the approximately 710-donor mean. HLA typing was unavailable for some donors at each locus, so association tests used only the typed subset. Sequencing depth was assumed to be roughly uniform across donors in the presence/absence analyses, though that assumption may not hold. An earlier analysis of 450 to 750 of the donors showed that most TCR beta V segments appeared in productive rearrangements either about 87% or about 30% of the time, which broadly matched IMGT annotations. Linkage disequilibrium might explain the correlated functional status among segregating V segments, but an unknown experimental factor could not be excluded. A total of 150 or so TCR beta chains were listed by the study as associated with cytomegalovirus. In a later analysis, most CMV-associated TCR beta chains were found to appear HLA-restricted, with HLA associations seemingly driven largely by CMV exposure. Three of the identified cytomegalovirus-associated TCR beta chains were confirmed in vitro to be specific for cytomegalovirus antigens. A later analysis found that HLA-associated TCR beta chains were more clonally expanded and had lower generation probabilities than equally common non-associated chains. The classifier was reported to diagnose cytomegalovirus status with high specificity and sensitivity in both the original cohort and the validation cohort. When HLA alleles, especially DR and DQ, strongly co-occurred, TCR associations were difficult to assign to individual alleles. According to a later analysis, TCR association rates differed among HLA loci, with DRB1 alleles showing the most associated TCRs and HLA-C alleles showing the fewest.

Regarding this clone: Which antigen it targets is not known. One base away there is no much larger clone; base qualities are not given.

Recombination linked TRBV19 to TRBJ2-2; the D gene lacks a confident call. The receptor comes from a woman between 65 and 79 years old in good health and CMV-seropositive. Sequenced material: PBMCs. The CDR3 is CASTLGTGELFF. The DNA is as follows: TGTGCCAGTACTCTCGGGACCGGGGAGCTGTTTTTT.